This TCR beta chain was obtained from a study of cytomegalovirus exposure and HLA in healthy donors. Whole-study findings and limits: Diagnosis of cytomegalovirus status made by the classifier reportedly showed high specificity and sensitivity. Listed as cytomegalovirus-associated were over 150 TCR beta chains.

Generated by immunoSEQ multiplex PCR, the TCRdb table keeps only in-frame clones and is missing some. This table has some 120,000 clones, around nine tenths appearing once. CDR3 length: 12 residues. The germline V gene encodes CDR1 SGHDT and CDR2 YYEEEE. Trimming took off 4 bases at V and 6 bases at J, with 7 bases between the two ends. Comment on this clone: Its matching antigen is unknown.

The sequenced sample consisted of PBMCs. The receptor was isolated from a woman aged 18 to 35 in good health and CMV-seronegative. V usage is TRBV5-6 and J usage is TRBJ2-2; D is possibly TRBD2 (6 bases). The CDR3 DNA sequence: TGTGCCAGCAGCCCGGGGGCCGGGGAGCTGTTTTTT. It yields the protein CASSPGAGELFF.